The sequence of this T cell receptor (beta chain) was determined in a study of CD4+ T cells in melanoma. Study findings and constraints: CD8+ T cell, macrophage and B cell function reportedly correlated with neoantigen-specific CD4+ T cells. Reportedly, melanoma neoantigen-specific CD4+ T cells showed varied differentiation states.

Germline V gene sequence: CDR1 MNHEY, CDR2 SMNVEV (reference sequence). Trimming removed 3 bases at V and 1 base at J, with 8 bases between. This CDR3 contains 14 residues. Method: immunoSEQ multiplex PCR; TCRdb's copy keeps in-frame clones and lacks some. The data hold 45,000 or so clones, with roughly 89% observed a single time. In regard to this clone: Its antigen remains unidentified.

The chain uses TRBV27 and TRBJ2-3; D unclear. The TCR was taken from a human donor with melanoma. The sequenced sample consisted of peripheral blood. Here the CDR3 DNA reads TGTGCCAGCAGTTTCCTTCTTGGCACAGATACGCAGTATTTT. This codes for CASSFLLGTDTQYF.